The 10 T cell receptor beta chains below come from one sample, sequenced in a study of T-cell memory formation after mild COVID-19. TCRdb analysed the 5' RACE reads with MiXCR anew, one entry per CDR3 protein. The sample records about 470,000 distinct CDR3 sequences, about 20% being singletons. Sequenced: PBMCs or a T cell subset sorted from them (not recorded which). The origin of the receptors is an adult woman who had mild COVID-19 (a few samples of this study predate the infection). Cell type and time point are not known.

V gene TRBV6-5 combines with J gene TRBJ2-7; D gene ambiguous. The germline gives CDR1 MNHEY, CDR2 SVGAGI. The CDR3 sequence is 15 residues long. Trimming pared 2 bases from V and 2 bases from J, leaving 13 bases between. This CDR3 reads CASSYGWGSAYEQYF. In DNA form, the CDR3 reads TGTGCCAGCAGTTACGGCTGGGGTTCAGCCTACGAGCAGTACTTC.

The chain uses TRBV5-5 and TRBJ2-5; 10 bases are shared with TRBD2. V lost 3 bases, J lost 2 bases, and 4 bases stayed unmatched. This CDR3 is 15 amino acids long. Per the germline V gene, CDR1 is SGHKS and CDR2 is YYEKEE (reference sequence). The CDR3 sequence: CASSWTSGTQETQYF. CDR3 nucleotides: TGTGCCAGCAGCTGGACTAGCGGAACACAAGAGACCCAGTACTTC.

The chain combines TRBV6-1 with TRBJ2-7; D remains ambiguous. With 4 bases removed from V and 1 base from J, the gap between germline ends came to 8 bases. Germline-derived CDR1 and CDR2 are MNHNS and SASEGT. The CDR3 is 13 residues long. The CDR3 region has the DNA TGTGCCAGCAGTGGGTCCAGATCCTACGAGCAGTACTTC. The encoded protein is CASSGSRSYEQYF.

The CDR3 region has the DNA TGCAGTGCTAGAGCGATGACAGGGCTACCGGACGAGCAGTACTTC. Translation: CSARAMTGLPDEQYF. The V gene is TRBV20-1, the J gene TRBJ2-7; 7 bases are a match to TRBD1. From germline, CDR1 is DFQATT and CDR2 SNEGSKA (reference sequence). This CDR3 is built from 15 residues. V dropped 1 base and J dropped 5; count of bases not matched to a gene: 11.

The genes are TRBV27 and TRBJ2-5; D is ambiguous. The V gene lost 7 bases and the J gene lost 3 bases, with 3 bases spanning the gap. The CDR3 is 10 residues long. Germline CDR1 reads MNHEY; CDR2 reads SMNVEV (reference sequence). The CDR3 nucleotides are TGTGCCAGCACTAAAGAGACCCAGTACTTC. Translation: CASTKETQYF.

Here the CDR3 reads CASSVTSGNEQFF. The CDR3 DNA sequence: TGTGCCAGCAGTGTGACTAGCGGGAATGAGCAGTTCTTC. This chain joins TRBV12-3 or TRBV12-4 and TRBJ2-1; the match to TRBD2 covers 10 bases. The CDR3 consists of 13 residues. V lost 5 bases and J lost 7; bases outside the gene matches: 2.

The chain has TRBV20-1 and TRBJ1-1, with TRBD1 matching over 9 bases. CDR3 length: 14 amino acids. Germline V lookup: CDR1 DFQATT, CDR2 SNEGSKA (reference sequence). Unmatched junction bases numbered 8, after V lost 3 bases and J lost 6 bases. CDR3 bases: TGCAGTGCTAGTCCTCCGGGACAGGGAGCTGAAGCTTTCTTT. Amino acids: CSASPPGQGAEAFF.

This clonotype has only a few counts. V and J are TRBV4-3 and TRBJ2-2; 7 bases fit TRBD2. V gave up 0 bases and J gave up 4 bases; unmatched junction bases: 8. The CDR3 runs 17 residues. Germline V gene sequence: CDR1 LGHNA, CDR2 YSLEER. CDR3 sequence: CASSQDFGAGVTGELFF. CDR3 coding DNA: TGCGCCAGCAGCCAAGATTTTGGTGCGGGAGTCACCGGGGAGCTGTTTTTT.

In its sample, this clonotype was seen a few times. This chain links TRBV24-1 with TRBJ2-3; 7 nucleotides agree with TRBD1. After removal of 7 bases from V and 2 bases from J, the junction contained 8 bases not matched to a gene. CDR1 is KGHDR and CDR2 is SFDVKD in the germline V gene. This CDR3 spans 15 amino acids. Here the CDR3 reads CATSVGTDYTDTQYF. DNA of the CDR3: TGTGCCACCAGCGTGGGGACAGACTACACAGATACGCAGTATTTT.

V and J are TRBV18 and TRBJ2-7; D remains unclear. This CDR3 is built from 14 residues. From germline, CDR1 is KGHSH and CDR2 LQKENI. Trimming stripped 6 bases from V and 6 bases from J, with 18 bases between. CDR3 region: CASSPPGYPAEQYF. For the CDR3, the DNA is TGTGCCAGCTCCCCCCCGGGCTACCCCGCCGAGCAGTACTTC.